The 9 T cell receptor beta chains below come from one sample, sequenced in a study of blood T cell repertoires in COVID-19 (dated by TCRdb to the early 2020s). The library relied on the immunoSEQ multiplex PCR assay. Imported from immuneACCESS, the table was reduced by TCRdb to in-frame sequences with V and J called. These copies leave out some clones; in studies compared against another copy, an unresolved V gene accounts for under half, and the cause of the remainder is not known. Present in this sample are some 180,000 clones, around 83% of which were seen just once. The ten largest account for roughly 6% of the sample. Sequenced input: PBMCs or T cells enriched from blood (not recorded which). Every receptor here comes from a man in his forties who had recovered from COVID-19.

The rearrangement joins TRBV7-2 to TRBJ1-1; a possible D gene is TRBD1 (6 bases). Germline V gene sequence: CDR1 SGHTA, CDR2 FQGNSA. V was clipped by 5 bases and J by 4 bases, with 17 bases between them. The CDR3 has 15 amino acids. The CDR3 protein is CASSPQGGGGTEAFF. The CDR3 bases are TGTGCCAGCAGCCCCCAAGGGGGGGGCGGCACTGAAGCTTTCTTT. The entire variable domain, with the rest obtained from reference TRBV7-2 and TRBJ1-1, is as follows: GAGVSQSPSNKVTEKGKDVELRCDPISGHTALYWYRQSLGQGLEFLIYFQGNSAPDKSGLPSDRFSAERTGGSVSTLTIQRTQQEDSAVYLCASSPQGGGGTEAFFGQGTRLTVV.

This chain joins TRBV9 and TRBJ1-6, with D uncertain. CDR3 size: 16 residues. V shed 0 bases and J shed 0 bases, with 7 bases lying between them. Per the germline V gene, CDR1 is SGDLS and CDR2 is YYNGEE. The CDR3, as DNA: TGTGCCAGCAGCGTAGCCGGGAGCTCCTATAATTCACCCCTCCACTTT. This sequence encodes CASSVAGSSYNSPLHF.

In its sample, this clone was seen a few times. This sequence joins TRBV7-9 and TRBJ1-2; 7 nucleotides agree with TRBD1. Germline V gene lookup returns CDR1 SEHNR and CDR2 FQNEAQ (reference sequence). This CDR3 is 16 amino acids long. Germline trimming cut 5 bases from V and 6 bases from J; bases unmatched to any gene: 15. CDR3 region: CASSPIWEDRSDGYTF. The CDR3 DNA reads TGTGCCAGCAGCCCCATTTGGGAGGACAGGTCAGATGGCTACACCTTC.

This clone has only one observation. This rearrangement joins TRBV7-2 to TRBJ1-1, with 7 positions matching TRBD1. The CDR3 has 14 residues. Germline V gives CDR1 SGHTA, CDR2 FQGNSA. V lost 5 bases to trimming and J lost 5 bases; unmatched junction nucleotides: 8. The CDR3 bases are TGTGCCAGCAGCACACGGCCAGGGGGTACTGAAGCTTTCTTT. This gives the protein CASSTRPGGTEAFF.

The rearrangement uses TRBV7-2 and TRBJ2-2; weak D call: TRBD2 (5 bases). The V gene's germline CDR1 is SGHTA and CDR2 FQGNSA. Trimming left V 2 bases short and J 4 bases short, with 11 bases between. This CDR3 has 15 residues. The CDR3 coding sequence is TGTGCCAGCAGCTTATCCCGGGGAAGCACCGGGGAGCTGTTTTTT. Protein sequence: CASSLSRGSTGELFF.

The chain is built from TRBV19 and TRBJ1-6; D not certain. The CDR3 loop spans 13 amino acids. V lost 2 bases and J 8 bases, leaving 7 bases between the germline ends. Germline CDR1 is LNHDA and CDR2 is SQIVND (reference sequence). The CDR3 coding sequence is TGTGCCAGTAGTATACCCGGTGATTCACCCCTCCACTTT. Translated, it gives CASSIPGDSPLHF.

The rearrangement links TRBV9 to TRBJ2-2, with D tentatively TRBD1 (5 bases). V gave up 6 bases and J gave up 6 bases, with 12 bases separating them. The CDR3 extends over 13 amino acids. The germline V gene has CDR1 SGDLS and CDR2 YYNGEE. CDR3 loop: CASTIGVAGELFF. The CDR3 nucleotides are TGTGCCAGCACTATAGGGGTCGCCGGGGAGCTGTTTTTT.

CDR3 DNA: TGTGCCAGCAGCTTACTGAACACCGGGGAGCTGTTTTTT. Translated, it gives CASSLLNTGELFF. This chain links TRBV13 with TRBJ2-2; no firm D call. This CDR3 has 13 residues. The germline V gene has CDR1 PRHDT and CDR2 FYEKMQ (reference sequence). V lost 2 bases, J lost 1 base, and 2 bases lay in between.

The chain has TRBV7-9 and TRBJ2-1; D perhaps matches TRBD2 (5 bases). Germline V CDR1 and CDR2: SEHNR, FQNEAQ (reference sequence). The length of the CDR3 is 11 residues. V was shortened by 3 bases and J by 15 bases, with 12 bases between the two germline ends. This chain's CDR3 is CASSFDTGWFF. CDR3 sequence (DNA): TGTGCCAGCAGCTTCGATACGGGATGGTTCTTC.